The T cell receptor beta chain described here comes from a study of T cell changes during pregnancy in multiple sclerosis. Losses at the gene ends were 5 bases for V and 7 bases for J; bases not matched to a gene: 11. CDR1 and CDR2 from the germline V gene are SGHNT and YENEEA. The CDR3 extends over 15 amino acids. Method: immunoSEQ multiplex PCR; TCRdb's copy keeps in-frame clones and lacks some. Among about 98,000 clones listed, roughly nine tenths were seen once. The chain carries TRBV11-3 and TRBJ2-1; TRBD2 agrees at 7 bases. This TCR derives from a female donor in good health, enrolled as a control in a pregnancy study. The specimen comprised peripheral blood, sampled after pregnancy. The CDR3 region has the DNA TGTGCCAGCAGCGTCAAGCGGGGCCCTTTAAATGAGCAGTTCTTC. Translated: CASSVKRGPLNEQFF.